This T cell receptor (beta chain) was obtained from a study of blood T cell repertoires in COVID-19. Whole-study context: PBMCs, B-cell-depleted T cells, or T cells provided the cDNA or gDNA that made up the material.

This clone was seen once. Study processing details: Estimation of nucleated cell counts was performed using reference gene primer amplification. Produced via immunoSEQ multiplex PCR; TCRdb's table is partial and in-frame only. The DNA gave D and trimming, while V, J and clone size come from that table. Here the sample spans roughly 58,000 clones, roughly three quarters being singletons. CDR1 is SNHLY and CDR2 is FYNNEI in the germline V gene. The V gene lost 7 bases and the J gene lost 3 bases, with 18 bases spanning the gap. The CDR3 runs 15 residues. This rearrangement joins TRBV2 to TRBJ2-5, with D possibly being TRBD2 (5 bases). The sample taken for sequencing was peripheral blood. The origin of this receptor is a man in his fifties with active or convalescent COVID-19. The CDR3 protein is CASKGLRASKETQYF. CDR3 coding DNA: TGTGCCAGCAAAGGACTGAGGGCTTCTAAAGAGACCCAGTACTTC.